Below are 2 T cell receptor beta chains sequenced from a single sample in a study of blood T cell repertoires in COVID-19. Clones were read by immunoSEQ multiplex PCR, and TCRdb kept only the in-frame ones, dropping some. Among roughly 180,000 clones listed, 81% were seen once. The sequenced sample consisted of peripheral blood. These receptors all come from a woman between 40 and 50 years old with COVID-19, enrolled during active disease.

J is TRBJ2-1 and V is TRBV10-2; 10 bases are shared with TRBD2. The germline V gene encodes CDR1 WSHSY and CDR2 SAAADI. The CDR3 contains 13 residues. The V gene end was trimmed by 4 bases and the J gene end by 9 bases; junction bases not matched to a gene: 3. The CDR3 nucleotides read TGCGCCAGCAGTGTAGAGCGGGGGGGTGAGCAGTTCTTC. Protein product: CASSVERGGEQFF.

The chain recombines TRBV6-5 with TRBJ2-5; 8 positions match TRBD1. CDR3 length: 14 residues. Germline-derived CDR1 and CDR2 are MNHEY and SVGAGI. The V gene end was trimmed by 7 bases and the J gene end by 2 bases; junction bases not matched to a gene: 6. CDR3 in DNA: TGTGCCAGCAATAGCGGACAGGGACAAGAGACCCAGTACTTC. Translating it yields CASNSGQGQETQYF.